Below are 21 T cell receptor beta chains sequenced from a single sample in a study of blood T cell repertoires in COVID-19. Sequenced by immunoSEQ multiplex PCR; TCRdb stores in-frame clones only, minus some. The data contain about 200,000 clones, about 90% of them seen just once; the ten biggest clones take up 2% to 2.5%. The sample consisted of PBMCs or T cells enriched from blood (not recorded which). These receptors all stem from a woman younger than 45 who had recovered from COVID-19.

This clone was recorded at least ten times. The genes are TRBV7-2 and TRBJ2-7, with TRBD1 matching 10 bases. V was pared by 2 bases and J by 5 bases, with 6 bases of the junction left unmatched. In germline, CDR1 is SGHTA, CDR2 FQGNSA. The CDR3 covers 15 residues. The CDR3 nucleotides read TGTGCCAGCAGCTTACCGACAGGGGGCAGGGACGAGCAGTACTTC. Translating gives CASSLPTGGRDEQYF.

The chain links TRBV3-1 (or the pseudogene TRBV3-2) to TRBJ2-7; TRBD2 matches 7 bases. CDR1 and CDR2 (germline): LGHDT, YNNKEL (reference sequence). The CDR3 covers 15 residues. V trimming: 1 base; J trimming: 1 base; junction bases outside the gene matches: 4. CDR3 loop: CASSQAPSGSYEQYF. DNA of the CDR3: TGTGCCAGCAGCCAAGCCCCTAGCGGATCCTACGAGCAGTACTTC.

The rearrangement uses TRBV5-1 and TRBJ1-1, with 10 bases that match TRBD1. This CDR3 is 12 amino acids long. CDR1 SGHRS and CDR2 YFSETQ come from the germline V gene. The ends lost 4 bases at V and 11 bases at J; junction bases unmatched: 5. Here the CDR3 DNA reads TGCGCCAGCAGCCCGGGACAGGGGTTGGCTTTCTTT. Translated: CASSPGQGLAFF.

This sequence joins TRBV11-3 and TRBJ2-1, with D perhaps matching TRBD2 (6 bases). Germline V CDR1 and CDR2: SGHNT, YENEEA. The V and J ends lost 4 bases and 1 base respectively, with 14 bases between them. The CDR3 sequence is 16 residues long. CDR3 in DNA: TGTGCCAGCAGCTCATCCACGGGGGATTCCTACAATGAGCAGTTCTTC. Amino acid sequence: CASSSSTGDSYNEQFF.

The CDR3 loop is CASSVEMNTEAFF. The CDR3 DNA reads TGTGCCAGCAGCGTGGAGATGAACACTGAAGCTTTCTTT. The gene calls are TRBV9 and TRBJ1-1; D not certain. Trimming pared 2 bases from V and 0 bases from J, leaving 5 bases between. This CDR3 is 13 amino acids long. CDR1 SGDLS and CDR2 YYNGEE come from the germline V gene.

This chain connects TRBV29-1 to TRBJ2-3, with 10 bases identical to TRBD2. CDR1 is SQVTM, CDR2 ANQGSEA, per germline. The CDR3 spans 14 residues. V shed 7 bases, J shed 0 bases, and the junction held 4 bases outside the gene matches. The CDR3 region is CSARTSGSTDTQYF. DNA for the CDR3: TGCAGCGCCCGGACTAGCGGTAGCACAGATACGCAGTATTTT.

This sequence joins TRBV4-3 and TRBJ1-2, with a weak D call TRBD1 (5 bases). V was pared by 6 bases and J by 3 bases, with 20 bases between. Germline V gives CDR1 LGHNA, CDR2 YSLEER. The CDR3 runs to 16 residues. CDR3 in amino acids: CASRPSSQWGDYGYTF. The DNA of the CDR3 is TGCGCCAGCAGACCAAGTTCACAGTGGGGCGACTATGGCTACACCTTC.

The chain joins TRBV7-2 to TRBJ1-4; D gene ambiguous. CDR1 is SGHTA and CDR2 is FQGNSA in the germline V gene. V was trimmed by 1 base and J by 0 bases, leaving 12 bases between them. CDR3 length equals 17 residues. This CDR3 is CASSLGLGRATNEKLFF. DNA for the CDR3: TGTGCCAGCAGCTTAGGTCTGGGGAGGGCAACTAATGAAAAACTGTTTTTT.

CDR3 nucleotide sequence: TGCGCCAGCAGCCATGATCCGGGGGGCACTGAAGCTTTCTTT. Its translation is CASSHDPGGTEAFF. The V and J genes are TRBV5-1 and TRBJ1-1; TRBD1 is a possible D gene (5 bases). The V and J ends lost 4 bases and 4 bases respectively, with 14 bases between them. The CDR3 runs 14 residues. Germline CDR1 reads SGHRS; CDR2 reads YFSETQ. The full variable domain, rest sourced from reference TRBV5-1 and TRBJ1-1, is KAGVTQTPRYLIKTRGQQVTLSCSPISGHRSVSWYQQTPGQGLQFLFEYFSETQRNKGNFPGRFSGRQFSNSRSEMNVSTLELGDSALYLCASSHDPGGTEAFFGQGTRLTVV.

V is TRBV11-2 and J is TRBJ1-2, with D perhaps matching TRBD1 (6 bases). The CDR3 length is 15 residues. The V and J ends lost 0 bases and 4 bases respectively, with 12 bases between them. The V gene's germline CDR1 is SGHAT and CDR2 FQNNGV. The CDR3 DNA reads as TGTGCCAGCAGCTTAGATCCCGACAGGACCTATGGCTACACCTTC. This encodes CASSLDPDRTYGYTF.

CDR3 nucleotide sequence: TGTGCCAGCAGCTTAGTCCGGCGGGAGGGCCGAAATGAGCAGTTCTTC. It yields the protein CASSLVRREGRNEQFF. J is TRBJ2-1 and V is TRBV13; 9 bases line up with TRBD2. J gave up 7 bases and V 1 base, and 8 bases lay outside the gene matches. The CDR3 loop spans 16 amino acids. Germline V gene lookup returns CDR1 PRHDT and CDR2 FYEKMQ (reference sequence).

This chain joins TRBV5-6 and TRBJ1-1, with 7 bases that match TRBD1. Germline V lookup: CDR1 SGHDT, CDR2 YYEEEE. This CDR3 spans 15 amino acids. Losses at the gene ends were 4 bases for V and 1 base for J; bases not matched to a gene: 7. CDR3 bases: TGTGCCAGCAGCGAAACCGGGACAGAGAACACTGAAGCTTTCTTT. Translated, it gives CASSETGTENTEAFF.

This clone was observed a few times. The V call is TRBV2, the J call TRBJ2-1; 8 bases are shared with TRBD2. Losses at the gene ends were 9 bases for V and 1 base for J; bases not matched to a gene: 11. The CDR3 totals 16 residues. From germline, CDR1 is SNHLY and CDR2 FYNNEI. The CDR3 sequence: CARGRKRESSYNEQFF. DNA of the CDR3: TGTGCCAGGGGGAGAAAGCGGGAGTCATCCTACAATGAGCAGTTCTTC.

The chain joins TRBV10-2 to TRBJ2-5, with 9 bases that match TRBD2. This CDR3 has 15 residues. With 6 bases clipped from V and 5 bases from J, the junction kept 10 bases outside the gene matches. Germline V gives CDR1 WSHSY, CDR2 SAAADI. CDR3 protein: CASRSSGEDMETQYF. The CDR3 DNA sequence: TGCGCCAGCAGGTCTAGCGGGGAAGACATGGAGACCCAGTACTTC.

The chain uses TRBV7-9 and TRBJ2-6; possible D gene TRBD1, 5 bases. Trimming took off 1 base at V and 0 bases at J, with 10 bases between the two ends. Germline values: CDR1 SEHNR, CDR2 FQNEAQ (reference sequence). CDR3 length: 17 residues. The CDR3 DNA sequence: TGTGCCAGCAGCTTAGACAGGTTTCGCTCTGGGGCCAACGTCCTGACTTTC. Amino acid sequence: CASSLDRFRSGANVLTF.

The chain combines TRBV27 with TRBJ1-5; a possible D gene is TRBD1 (6 bases). This CDR3 contains 15 residues. The ends were cut back, 6 bases at V and 5 bases at J, with 17 bases in the middle. Per the germline V gene, CDR1 is MNHEY and CDR2 is SMNVEV (reference sequence). As DNA, the CDR3 is TGTGCCAGCAGCCGAGGGAGGGGGGGGTATCAGCCCCAGCATTTT. It codes for CASSRGRGGYQPQHF.

V is TRBV29-1 and J is TRBJ1-2; a possible D gene is TRBD1 (5 bases). Germline V gene sequence: CDR1 SQVTM, CDR2 ANQGSEA. The CDR3 runs to 12 residues. V was cut by 2 bases and J by 2 bases, with 6 bases left in between. CDR3 nucleotides: TGCAGCGTTGAACAGGGAAACTATGGCTACACCTTC. It translates to CSVEQGNYGYTF.

The chain recombines TRBV11-1 with TRBJ2-3; 9 positions match TRBD2. Germline CDR1 and CDR2: SGHAT and FQDESV (reference sequence). The CDR3 totals 14 residues. V trimming: 6 bases; J trimming: 2 bases; junction bases outside the gene matches: 3. The CDR3 loop is CASSLAGNTDTQYF. CDR3 DNA sequence: TGTGCCAGCAGTCTAGCGGGGAACACAGATACGCAGTATTTT.

This chain connects TRBV7-3 to TRBJ2-3; TRBD2 matches 7 bases. This CDR3 is built from 15 residues. Germline V gene lookup returns CDR1 SGHTA and CDR2 FQGTGA. With V trimmed by 0 bases and J by 3 bases, 3 bases remained unmatched. Here the CDR3 DNA reads TGTGCCAGCAGCTTAACGGGCGGGGGAACAGATACGCAGTATTTT. It yields the protein CASSLTGGGTDTQYF.

The chain links TRBV25-1 to TRBJ1-2, with a weak D call TRBD1 (5 bases). The CDR3 has 12 residues. In germline, CDR1 is MGHDK, CDR2 SYGVNS. Trimming cost V 4 bases and J 11 bases, with 14 bases left between them. The CDR3 nucleotides are TGTGCCAGCAGTGGGTTGACAGCCGGGTACACCTTC. Residues: CASSGLTAGYTF.

The rearrangement uses TRBV28 and TRBJ1-1; the match to TRBD1 covers 7 bases. Trimming removed 7 bases from V and 5 bases from J; junction bases left unmatched: 10. The CDR3 spans 14 residues. The germline gives CDR1 MDHEN, CDR2 SYDVKM. The CDR3 DNA reads TGTGCCAGCAATCCCCCACAGGGGTGGACTGAAGCTTTCTTT. Protein sequence: CASNPPQGWTEAFF. Drawing the rest from reference TRBV28 and TRBJ1-1, the complete variable domain is DVKVTQSSRYLVKRTGEKVFLECVQDMDHENMFWYRQDPGLGLRLIYFSYDVKMKEKGDIPEGYSVSREKKERFSLILESASTNQTSMYLCASNPPQGWTEAFFGQGTRLTVV.